This TCR beta chain was identified in a study of cytomegalovirus exposure and HLA in healthy donors. In the study overall: It was reported in a later analysis that the same platform had been used for the 100 to 150 validation repertoires as for the roughly 670 first-cohort repertoires.

TCRdb's copy holds only in-frame clones and misses some; the assay was immunoSEQ multiplex PCR. The sample carries 150,000 to 250,000 clones, around 80% recorded once. The donors belonged to the approximately 120-subject validation cohort, separate from the approximately 670-subject first cohort. CDR1 and CDR2 from the germline V gene are MNHEY and SMNVEV (reference sequence). V was cut by 2 bases and J by 4 bases, with 8 bases left in between. The CDR3 runs to 14 residues. General observations from the study: Investigators reported some 150 TCR beta chains as tied to cytomegalovirus. Most TCR sequences were uncommon, yet certain public TCRs appeared in many donors.

A note on this clone: Antigen: not known.

This chain uses TRBV27 with TRBJ1-4; no reliable D call. Sequenced: PBMCs. The sequence was collected from a woman in her 30s in good health and CMV-seronegative. The CDR3 nucleotides are TGTGCCAGCAGTTTAATGGAGGGTAATGAAAAACTGTTTTTT. Translated, it gives CASSLMEGNEKLFF.